The 22 T cell receptor beta chains given below trace back to one sample, sequenced in a study of chemoradiotherapy in HPV16-positive cancers. The method was immunoSEQ multiplex PCR; TCRdb's version includes in-frame clones alone and lacks a portion of them. Seen here are approximately 1,900 clones, more than 70% observed once, and the top ten hold about 9%. Sample: tumor tissue, taken from a patient who underwent chemoradiotherapy. These receptors all stem from a human donor with HPV-associated anogenital cancer.

The J gene is TRBJ2-5, the V gene TRBV6-1; D remains ambiguous. Germline CDR1 is MNHNS and CDR2 is SASEGT. The CDR3 is 15 amino acids. V lost 4 bases, J lost 1 base, and 13 bases lay in between. The CDR3 DNA reads TGTGCCAGCAGTGTATCAGCCGGCGGCCAAGAGACCCAGTACTTC. It codes for CASSVSAGGQETQYF.

The rearrangement uses TRBV9 and TRBJ2-7, with 8 bases fitting TRBD2. V shed 1 base, J shed 0 bases, and the junction held 0 bases outside the gene matches. CDR3 length: 14 residues. Germline lookup yields CDR1 SGDLS and CDR2 YYNGEE. For the CDR3, the DNA is TGTGCCAGCAGCGTACTAGCGGGCTCCTACGAGCAGTACTTC. Its translation is CASSVLAGSYEQYF.

This chain uses TRBV4-3 with TRBJ1-5; TRBD1 aligns across 9 bases. V lost 0 bases, J lost 7 bases, and 1 base stayed unmatched. Germline V gene lookup returns CDR1 LGHNA and CDR2 YSLEER. The CDR3 has 14 amino acids. This CDR3 reads CASSQETGGQPQHF. The CDR3 DNA is TGCGCCAGCAGCCAAGAGACAGGGGGACAGCCCCAGCATTTT.

The chain carries TRBV6-4 and TRBJ2-1; 14 bases agree with TRBD2. From germline, CDR1 is MRHNA and CDR2 SNTAGT. There are 15 residues in the CDR3. With 2 bases clipped from V and 6 bases from J, the junction kept 0 bases outside the gene matches. In DNA, the CDR3 is TGTGCCAGCAGTGACGGACTAGCGGGGGGCAATGAGCAGTTCTTC. Translation gives CASSDGLAGGNEQFF.

This chain connects TRBV7-2 to TRBJ1-2; D ambiguous. V was shortened by 1 base and J by 2 bases, with 5 bases between the two germline ends. The CDR3 covers 13 residues. From germline, CDR1 is SGHTA and CDR2 FQGNSA. CDR3: CASSLDLNYGYTF. DNA for the CDR3: TGTGCCAGCAGCTTAGATCTGAACTATGGCTACACCTTC.

The genes are TRBV6-5 and TRBJ2-5; 8 bases line up with TRBD2. V shed 2 bases, J shed 5 bases, and the junction held 1 base outside the gene matches. The CDR3 is 13 amino acids. Per germline, CDR1 MNHEY and CDR2 SVGAGI. The DNA for the CDR3 is TGTGCCAGCAGTTACCAGCGGGGGGAGACCCAGTACTTC. It yields the protein CASSYQRGETQYF.

This clone was seen a few times. This chain uses TRBV29-1 with TRBJ1-1; D remains ambiguous. The CDR3 is 13 residues long. The germline gives CDR1 SQVTM, CDR2 ANQGSEA. Between the trimmed V and J ends, which lost 3 bases and 7 bases, there was a span of 15 bases. In nucleotides, the CDR3 is TGCAGCGTTGATGAGGCGTACGAAGATGAAGCTTTCTTT. Protein: CSVDEAYEDEAFF.

V is TRBV19 and J is TRBJ2-3; possibly TRBD1 for D (5 bases). V was cut by 5 bases and J by 0 bases, with 12 bases left in between. The CDR3 covers 15 residues. CDR1 is LNHDA, CDR2 SQIVND, per germline (reference sequence). This chain's CDR3 is CASSADRASTDTQYF. The DNA of the CDR3 is TGTGCCAGTAGTGCCGACAGAGCTAGCACAGATACGCAGTATTTT.

The rearrangement joins TRBV11-3 to TRBJ2-1; TRBD2 might be the D (6 bases). This CDR3 is 17 amino acids long. Trimming took 3 bases from V and 8 from J, leaving 23 bases between them. The germline V gene has CDR1 SGHNT and CDR2 YENEEA. The CDR3 loop is CASSLGRAAVGEDEQFF. CDR3 nucleotides: TGTGCCAGCAGCTTGGGGCGTGCTGCTGTCGGGGAGGATGAGCAGTTCTTC.

The V and J genes are TRBV4-2 and TRBJ1-4; 9 bases are a match to TRBD1. This CDR3 contains 15 residues. The junction had 5 bases not matched to a gene; V was cut back by 1 base and J by 8 bases. CDR1 and CDR2 from the germline V gene are LGHNA and YNFKEQ. CDR3 protein: CASSQGDRVVEKLFF. Here the CDR3 DNA reads TGTGCCAGCAGCCAAGGGGACAGGGTAGTGGAAAAACTGTTTTTT.

The gene calls are TRBV11-3 and TRBJ2-7; D remains ambiguous. Germline-derived CDR1 and CDR2 are SGHNT and YENEEA. Trimming took off 5 bases at V and 5 bases at J, with 13 bases between the two ends. This CDR3 has 13 residues. CDR3 residues: CASSGRFADEQYF. CDR3 coding DNA: TGTGCCAGCAGCGGCAGATTTGCGGACGAGCAGTACTTC.

This clone was recorded once. The rearrangement links TRBV11-2 to TRBJ2-5; D gene unclear. This CDR3 is 14 amino acids long. V lost 5 bases, J lost 3 bases, and 13 bases lay in between. Germline V gene sequence: CDR1 SGHAT, CDR2 FQNNGV. CDR3: CASSPMGREETQYF. The CDR3, as DNA: TGTGCCAGCAGCCCCATGGGTAGGGAAGAGACCCAGTACTTC.

This chain connects TRBV5-4 to TRBJ1-4; TRBD1 matches at 7 bases. The germline CDR1 and CDR2 sequences are SGHNT and YYREEE (reference sequence). This CDR3 has 16 amino acids. Trimming at V came to 0 bases and at J to 0 bases, leaving 2 bases not matched to a gene. Here the CDR3 DNA reads TGTGCCAGCAGCTTGGGACAGGGAGCAACTAATGAAAAACTGTTTTTT. Residues: CASSLGQGATNEKLFF.

The CDR3 sequence is CARNYSGANVLTF. The CDR3 DNA reads as TGTGCCAGGAATTACTCTGGGGCCAACGTCCTGACTTTC. V and J are TRBV7-3 and TRBJ2-6; no clear D gene. The CDR3 covers 13 residues. Germline loops: CDR1 SGHTA, CDR2 FQGTGA. The V end was cut by 9 bases, the J end by 0 bases, with 6 bases between.

The chain combines TRBV18 with TRBJ1-5; TRBD1 matches at 8 bases. Germline V gives CDR1 KGHSH, CDR2 LQKENI. The ends lost 6 bases at V and 16 bases at J; junction bases unmatched: 20. The CDR3 has 15 amino acids. This CDR3 reads CASSQKVPGGDHIHF. CDR3 nucleotides: TGTGCCAGCTCCCAGAAAGTGCCAGGGGGCGATCATATCCATTTT.

The chain joins TRBV7-9 to TRBJ1-2; 9 nucleotides line up with TRBD1. From germline, CDR1 is SEHNR and CDR2 FQNEAQ (reference sequence). The CDR3 has 14 amino acids. The V gene end was trimmed by 5 bases and the J gene end by 2 bases; junction bases not matched to a gene: 3. The CDR3 protein is CASSAGTGNYGYTF. The CDR3 coding sequence is TGTGCCAGCAGCGCCGGGACAGGGAACTATGGCTACACCTTC. The full variable domain, with the rest looked up from reference TRBV7-9 and TRBJ1-2, is DTGVSQNPRHKITKRGQNVTFRCDPISEHNRLYWYRQTLGQGPEFLTYFQNEAQLEKSRLLSDRFSAERPKGSFSTLEIQRTEQGDSAMYLCASSAGTGNYGYTFGSGTRLTVV.

The chain joins TRBV15 to TRBJ1-5; a weak D match, TRBD1 (5 bases). V lost 5 bases and J lost 3, with 14 bases in between. This CDR3 comprises 15 residues. The V gene's germline CDR1 is LNHNV and CDR2 YYDKDF (reference sequence). This chain's CDR3 is CATSDAGGDNQPQHF. CDR3 DNA sequence: TGTGCCACCAGCGACGCGGGAGGGGACAATCAGCCCCAGCATTTT.

This clone appeared a few times. V usage is TRBV4-3 and J usage is TRBJ1-2, with unresolved D. Germline CDR1 and CDR2: LGHNA and YSLEER. The length of the CDR3 is 13 residues. Trimming shortened V by 0 bases and J by 5 bases, and 7 bases separated the two germline ends. The CDR3 DNA reads as TGCGCCAGCAGCCAAGAGCTGAGTTATGGCTACACCTTC. Residues: CASSQELSYGYTF.

This rearrangement joins TRBV30 to TRBJ2-7; TRBD1 agrees at 10 bases. This CDR3 is built from 12 residues. Per germline, CDR1 GTSNPN and CDR2 SVGIG (reference sequence). With V trimmed by 3 bases and J by 5 bases, 1 base remained unmatched. The CDR3 region is CAWRGTGDEQYF. The CDR3 DNA reads as TGTGCCTGGAGAGGGACAGGGGACGAGCAGTACTTC.

This clone is classed as large (0.1 to 1%). This rearrangement joins TRBV10-3 to TRBJ1-1; no clear D gene. In germline, CDR1 is ENHRY, CDR2 SYGVKD. CDR3 length equals 15 residues. V lost 0 bases and J lost 7, with 15 bases in between. The CDR3 is CAISESFEGGSEAFF. CDR3 nucleotide sequence: TGTGCCATCAGTGAGTCCTTTGAGGGAGGGAGTGAAGCTTTCTTT.

The chain combines TRBV21-1 with TRBJ1-5. TRBV21-1 is designated a pseudogene. The CDR3 sequence is 16 residues long. DNA of the CDR3: TGTGCCAGCAGCTCTGCTTGGCAGACTAGCAATCAGCCCCAGCATTTT. Its protein is CASSSAWQTSNQPQHF.

This clone was seen a few times. V gene TRBV2 combines with J gene TRBJ2-3; the D gene is possibly TRBD1 (5 bases). The CDR3 is made up of 12 amino acids. Germline V gene lookup returns CDR1 SNHLY and CDR2 FYNNEI. V was cut by 7 bases and J by 2 bases, with 7 bases left in between. Here the CDR3 reads CASKGLTDTQYF. In nucleotides, the CDR3 is TGTGCCAGCAAGGGGCTCACAGATACGCAGTATTTT.